This T cell receptor beta chain was found in a study of T cell responses to AZD1222 COVID-19 vaccine. General study results and limits: Reportedly, nearly half of unique spike TCRs recognized epitopes outside B.1.351/B.1.1.7 mutations. Among those given AZD1222, only six or seven were seropositive at baseline.

Regarding this clone: Its antigen is not identified.

CDR3 length equals 15 residues. CDR1 is SNHLY and CDR2 is FYNNEI in the germline V gene. Trimming shortened V by 1 base and J by 0 bases, and 7 bases separated the two germline ends. TCRdb keeps only in-frame clones here, not all; method: immunoSEQ multiplex PCR. The data show around 160,000 clones, about 90% seen once. The rearrangement joins TRBV2 to TRBJ2-4; D is unresolved. The receptor comes from an adult who received the AZD1222 COVID-19 vaccine. The starting material was peripheral blood, obtained 28 days after the second AZD1222 dose. The DNA for the CDR3 is TGTGCCAGCAGTGAAGGCATCCTAGCCAAAAACATTCAGTACTTC. Encoded protein: CASSEGILAKNIQYF.